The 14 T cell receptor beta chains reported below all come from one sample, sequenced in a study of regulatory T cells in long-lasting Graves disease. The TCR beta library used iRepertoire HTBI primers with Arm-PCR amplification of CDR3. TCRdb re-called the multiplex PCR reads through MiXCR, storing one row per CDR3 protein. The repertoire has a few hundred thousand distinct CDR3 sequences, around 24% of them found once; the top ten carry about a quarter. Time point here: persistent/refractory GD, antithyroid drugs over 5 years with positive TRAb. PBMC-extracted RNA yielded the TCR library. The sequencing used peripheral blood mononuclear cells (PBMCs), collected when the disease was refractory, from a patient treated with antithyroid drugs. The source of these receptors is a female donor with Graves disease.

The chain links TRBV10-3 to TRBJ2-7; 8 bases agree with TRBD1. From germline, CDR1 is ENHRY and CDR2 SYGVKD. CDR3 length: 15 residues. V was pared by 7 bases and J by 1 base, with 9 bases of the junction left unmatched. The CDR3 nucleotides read TGTGCCATCACCGGAGGACAGGGCCCTTCCTACGAGCAGTACTTC. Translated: CAITGGQGPSYEQYF.

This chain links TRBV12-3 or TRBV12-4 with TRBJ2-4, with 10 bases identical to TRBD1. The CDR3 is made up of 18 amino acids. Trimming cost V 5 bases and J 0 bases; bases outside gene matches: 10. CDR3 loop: CASSDSPGQGLAKNIQYF. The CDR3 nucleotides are TGTGCCAGCAGTGACTCACCGGGACAGGGGCTAGCCAAAAACATTCAGTACTTC.

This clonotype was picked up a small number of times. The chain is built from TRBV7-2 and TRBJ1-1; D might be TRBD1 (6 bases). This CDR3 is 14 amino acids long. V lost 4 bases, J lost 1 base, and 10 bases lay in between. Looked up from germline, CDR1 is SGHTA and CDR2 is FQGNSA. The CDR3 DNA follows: TGTGCCAGCAGCTGGGGGGGGGCGAACACTGAAGCTTTCTTT. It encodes CASSWGGANTEAFF.

The CDR3 region is CASGLVTGQRGNEQFF. The CDR3 DNA is TGTGCTAGTGGTTTGGTAACGGGACAGAGGGGGAATGAGCAGTTCTTC. The genes are TRBV12-5 and TRBJ2-1; TRBD1 agrees at 7 bases. V lost 0 bases to trimming and J lost 7 bases; unmatched junction nucleotides: 9. Germline V gene data show CDR1 as LGHNT and CDR2 as FRNRAP. CDR3 length: 16 amino acids.

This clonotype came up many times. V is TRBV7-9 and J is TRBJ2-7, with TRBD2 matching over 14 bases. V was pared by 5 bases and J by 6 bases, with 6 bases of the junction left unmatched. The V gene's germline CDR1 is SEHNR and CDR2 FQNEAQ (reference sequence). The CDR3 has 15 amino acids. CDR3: CASSRGLAGDREQYF. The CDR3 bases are TGTGCCAGCAGCAGGGGACTAGCGGGAGATCGCGAGCAGTACTTC.

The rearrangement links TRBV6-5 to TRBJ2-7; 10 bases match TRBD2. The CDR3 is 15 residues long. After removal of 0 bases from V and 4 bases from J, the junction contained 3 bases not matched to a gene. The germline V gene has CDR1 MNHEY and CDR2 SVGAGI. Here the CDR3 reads CASSYSASGGYEQYF. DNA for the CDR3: TGTGCCAGCAGTTACTCGGCTAGCGGGGGTTACGAGCAGTACTTC.

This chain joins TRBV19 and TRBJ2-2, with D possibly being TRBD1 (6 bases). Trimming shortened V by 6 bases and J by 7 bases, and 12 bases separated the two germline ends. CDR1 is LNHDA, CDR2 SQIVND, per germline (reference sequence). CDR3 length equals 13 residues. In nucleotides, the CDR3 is TGTGCCAGTAGCACTACAGGGAGCGGGGAGCTGTTTTTT. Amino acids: CASSTTGSGELFF.

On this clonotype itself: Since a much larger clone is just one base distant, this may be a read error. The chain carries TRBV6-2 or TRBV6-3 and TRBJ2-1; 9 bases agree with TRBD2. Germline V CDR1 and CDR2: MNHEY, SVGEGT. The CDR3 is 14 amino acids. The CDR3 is CASRGLANYNEQLF. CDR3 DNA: TGTGCCAGCAGGGGACTAGCTAACTACAATGAGCAGCTCTTC.

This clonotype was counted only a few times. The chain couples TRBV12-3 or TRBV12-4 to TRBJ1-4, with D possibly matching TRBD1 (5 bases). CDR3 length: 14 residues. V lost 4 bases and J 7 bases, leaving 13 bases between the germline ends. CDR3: CASSSQQGGEKLFF. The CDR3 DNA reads TGTGCCAGCAGTTCCCAGCAGGGTGGTGAAAAACTGTTTTTT.

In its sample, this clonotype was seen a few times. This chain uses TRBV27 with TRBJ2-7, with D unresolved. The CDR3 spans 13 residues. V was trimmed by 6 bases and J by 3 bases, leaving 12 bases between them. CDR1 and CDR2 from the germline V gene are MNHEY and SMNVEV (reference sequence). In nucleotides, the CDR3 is TGTGCCAGCAGCTCCAAATGGGACTACGAGCAGTACTTC. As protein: CASSSKWDYEQYF.

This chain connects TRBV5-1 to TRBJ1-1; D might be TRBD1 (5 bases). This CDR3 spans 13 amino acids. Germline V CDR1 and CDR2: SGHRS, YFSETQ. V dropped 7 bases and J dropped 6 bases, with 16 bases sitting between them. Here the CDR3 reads CASAGGVEAEAFF. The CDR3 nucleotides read TGCGCCAGCGCGGGGGGGGTCGAAGCTGAAGCTTTCTTT. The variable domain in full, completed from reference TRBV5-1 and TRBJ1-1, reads KAGVTQTPRYLIKTRGQQVTLSCSPISGHRSVSWYQQTPGQGLQFLFEYFSETQRNKGNFPGRFSGRQFSNSRSEMNVSTLELGDSALYLCASAGGVEAEAFFGQGTRLTVV.

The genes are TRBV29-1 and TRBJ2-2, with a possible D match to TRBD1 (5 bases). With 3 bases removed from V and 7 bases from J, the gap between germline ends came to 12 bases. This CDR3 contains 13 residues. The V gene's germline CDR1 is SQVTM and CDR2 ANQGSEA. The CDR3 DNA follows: TGCAGCGTTGATGAGCAGGGTGTCGGGGAGCTGTTTTTT. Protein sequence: CSVDEQGVGELFF.

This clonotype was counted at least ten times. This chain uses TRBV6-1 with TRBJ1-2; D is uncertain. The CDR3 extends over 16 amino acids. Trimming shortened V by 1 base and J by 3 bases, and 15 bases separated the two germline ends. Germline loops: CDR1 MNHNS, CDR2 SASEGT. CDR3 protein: CASSEDGLEGDYGYTF. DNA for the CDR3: TGTGCCAGCAGTGAAGACGGGTTGGAGGGAGACTATGGCTACACCTTC.

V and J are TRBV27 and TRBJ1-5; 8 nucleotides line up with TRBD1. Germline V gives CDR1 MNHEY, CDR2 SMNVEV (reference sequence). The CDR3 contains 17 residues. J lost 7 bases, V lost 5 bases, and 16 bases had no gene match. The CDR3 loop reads CASSKNQRAGGLQPQHF. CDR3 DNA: TGTGCCAGCAGTAAAAATCAACGGGCAGGGGGCTTACAGCCCCAGCATTTT.